This T cell receptor beta chain was recorded in a study of shared clonotypes between healthy human individuals. Using immunoSEQ multiplex PCR, the repertoire was profiled, and TCRdb retains in-frame clones only, with some absent. The sample includes a few million clones, more than 85% of them seen just once. This clone was counted once. Donors included only healthy HIV-negative adults lacking recent acute infections or vaccinations. This receptor was identified in a man younger than 35 in good health. Some clones in this sample may be carry-over from other donors' samples. Source material: naive CD4+ T cells from PBMCs. Subset defined: CD45RA+ positively selected.

CDR3 loop: CASSLDIYSYEQYF. The DNA of the CDR3 is TGTGCCAGCAGCTTAGACATTTACTCCTACGAGCAGTACTTC. The chain combines TRBV7-9 with TRBJ2-7; D ambiguous. Germline loops: CDR1 SEHNR, CDR2 FQNEAQ (reference sequence). Trimming shortened V by 1 base and J by 0 bases, and 7 bases separated the two germline ends. This CDR3 contains 14 residues. Complete variable domain (other parts from reference TRBV7-9 and TRBJ2-7): DTGVSQNPRHKITKRGQNVTFRCDPISEHNRLYWYRQTLGQGPEFLTYFQNEAQLEKSRLLSDRFSAERPKGSFSTLEIQRTEQGDSAMYLCASSLDIYSYEQYFGPGTRLTVT.